This TCR beta chain was profiled in a study of cytomegalovirus exposure and HLA in healthy donors. Study-level information: Drawn from HLA-typed donors, approximately 86 million unique TCRs were held in an early data release.

PCR employed 60 Vbeta and 13 Jbeta primers. Only in-frame clones appear in the TCRdb table, and some are missing; sequencing was by immunoSEQ multiplex PCR. The sample lists about 140,000 clones, over 60% occurring once. The CDR3 spans 17 residues. CDR1 is SGHRS, CDR2 YFSETQ, per germline. Trimming took 4 bases from V and 0 from J; bases not matched to a gene: 8. Study findings and constraints: Researchers reportedly found TCR beta sequences accurately predicted most subjects' HLA-A and HLA-B alleles.

In the case of this clone: Its cognate antigen is unknown.

The TCR sequence derives from a man in his forties in good health and CMV-seronegative. Sample: PBMCs. This sequence joins TRBV5-1 and TRBJ2-3; 10 bases map to TRBD2. CDR3 loop: CASSPWTSGDSTDTQYF. CDR3 DNA sequence: TGCGCCAGCAGCCCATGGACTAGCGGTGATAGCACAGATACGCAGTATTTT.